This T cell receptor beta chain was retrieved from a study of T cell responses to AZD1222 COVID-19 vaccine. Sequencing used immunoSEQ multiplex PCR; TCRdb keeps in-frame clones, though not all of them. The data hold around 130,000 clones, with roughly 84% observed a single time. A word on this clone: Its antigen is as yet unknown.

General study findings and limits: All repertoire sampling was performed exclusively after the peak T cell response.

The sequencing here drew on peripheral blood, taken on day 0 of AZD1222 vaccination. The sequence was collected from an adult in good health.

This CDR3 reads CAIRTGEGETQYF. In nucleotides, the CDR3 is TGTGCCATCAGGACAGGGGAGGGTGAGACCCAGTACTTC. The V gene is TRBV10-3, the J gene TRBJ2-5; a weak D match, TRBD1 (8 bases). Germline CDR1 is ENHRY and CDR2 is SYGVKD. Trimming removed 6 bases from V and 5 bases from J, with 13 bases in between. This CDR3 region has 13 residues.